This T cell receptor (beta chain) was found in a study of OX40 agonist ivuxolimab in advanced cancers. Findings and caveats of the study: Clonal expansion from baseline to week 6 occurred in both CD4+ and CD8+ T cells.

Trimming pared 4 bases from V and 13 bases from J, leaving 18 bases between. This CDR3 region has 13 residues. CDR1 and CDR2 from the germline V gene are SGHTA and FQGTGA. As to this clone: Its antigen is currently unknown.

TCRdb's copy holds only in-frame clones and misses some; the assay was immunoSEQ multiplex PCR. This sample carries fewer than 35,000 clones, around nine tenths of them seen once, and the ten largest clones take about 30%. The receptor was derived from an adult with an advanced solid tumor such as melanoma, head and neck, liver or kidney cancer. The chain joins TRBV7-3 to TRBJ2-3; the D gene could be TRBD1 or TRBD2 (5 bases each). This sample comprised CD4+ or CD8+ T cells sorted from blood, obtained in a trial of the OX40 agonist ivuxolimab. CDR3 amino acids: CASSYGTEIRKYF. DNA of the CDR3: TGTGCCAGCAGCTATGGGACGGAAATACGCAAGTATTTT.